This TCR beta chain is from a study of T cells after yellow fever vaccination. Overall study context: Preparation of fractions with low cell numbers was performed using SMART-Seq v4 Ultra Low Input. Study-wide results and caveats: Of the clonotypes, a small share occurred in both CD4 and CD8 compartments.

TCRdb passed the 5' RACE reads through MiXCR, listing each CDR3 protein once. The sample holds approximately 550,000 distinct CDR3 sequences, under 25% seen once. The CDR3 has 12 amino acids. Germline CDR1 MNHNY, CDR2 SVGAGI (reference sequence). Notes on this clonotype: The antigen remains undetermined.

Sequencing was performed on PBMCs, taken 15 days after the yellow fever booster vaccination. The clonotype originates from a man aged 25-45 years who received the YFV17D yellow fever vaccine. The J gene is TRBJ2-1, the V gene TRBV6-6; no clear D. The CDR3 nucleotides are TGTGCTGTCCGGAGCTCCTACAATGAGCAGTTCTTC. Encoded protein: CAVRSSYNEQFF.